The source of this TCR beta chain is a study of PD-1 blockade in classical Hodgkin lymphoma. Time point in this sample: cycle 4 day 1 (C4D1), after around six weeks of nivolumab. Relapse was seen in all patients after autologous stem cell transplantation, and brentuximab vedotin exposure was variable. The repertoire was sequenced with immunoSEQ multiplex PCR; TCRdb's copy has only in-frame clones and lacks some. This table holds about 21,000 clones, 85% to 90% found once. The germline V gene has CDR1 SGHAT and CDR2 FQNNGV. Between the trimmed V and J ends, which lost 3 bases and 4 bases, there was a span of 10 bases. This CDR3 has 13 residues.

The sample in question was peripheral blood mononuclear cells (PBMCs), obtained before the fourth cycle of nivolumab. This chain uses TRBV11-2 with TRBJ2-7; D might be TRBD1 (6 bases). This receptor was identified in a human donor with classical Hodgkin lymphoma. CDR3 in DNA: TGTGCCAGCAGCTTTCAGGGGCAATACGAGCAGTACTTC. This translates into CASSFQGQYEQYF.